These 12 T cell receptor beta chains came from one sample sequenced in a study of T-cell memory formation after mild COVID-19. TCRdb used MiXCR to reprocess the 5' RACE reads, holding one entry per CDR3 protein. The sample holds fewer than 70,000 distinct CDR3 sequences; more than 8% are singletons and the top ten take 1.2%. Source material: PBMCs or a T cell subset sorted from them (not recorded which). Every receptor here comes from a man younger than 30 who had mild COVID-19 (a few samples of this study predate the infection). Cell type and time point are not known.

This clonotype was counted between two and nine times. The chain couples TRBV11-3 to TRBJ2-5; D unresolved. The germline gives CDR1 SGHNT, CDR2 YENEEA. There are 13 residues in the CDR3. Trimming removed 5 bases at V and 5 bases at J, with 12 bases between. The CDR3 loop reads CASSPHNEETQYF. CDR3 sequence (DNA): TGTGCCAGCAGCCCACATAACGAGGAGACCCAGTACTTC.

A few counts support this clonotype. The V gene is TRBV5-1, the J gene TRBJ2-7; 7 bases agree with TRBD1. Germline loops: CDR1 SGHRS, CDR2 YFSETQ. V lost 4 bases to trimming and J lost 3 bases; unmatched junction nucleotides: 4. The CDR3 totals 13 residues. The CDR3 DNA sequence: TGCGCCAGCAGCCAGGACAGGTTCTACGAGCAGTACTTC. Translated: CASSQDRFYEQYF.

This clonotype came up many times. The genes are TRBV7-3 and TRBJ2-2; D might be TRBD1 or TRBD2, each matching 5 bases. V was shortened by 5 bases and J by 6 bases, with 10 bases between the two germline ends. Germline CDR1 reads SGHTA; CDR2 reads FQGTGA. The CDR3 is 13 amino acids. CDR3 DNA sequence: TGTGCCAGCAGCCCTACGGGGCCCGGGGAGCTGTTTTTT. Translating gives CASSPTGPGELFF.

This clonotype was found a few times. This chain links TRBV7-2 with TRBJ2-2; D unclear. CDR1 and CDR2 (germline): SGHTA, FQGNSA. This CDR3 has 15 residues. Deletions cut 5 bases from V and 3 bases from J, with 13 bases between. The CDR3 loop is CASSKAFWDTGELFF. CDR3 DNA sequence: TGTGCCAGCAGCAAGGCCTTCTGGGACACCGGGGAGCTGTTTTTT.

This clonotype was counted many times. CDR3 nucleotides: TGTGCCAGCGGAGACGGGGGAAGGGAGACCCAGTACTTC. Translation: CASGDGGRETQYF. V and J are TRBV5-6 and TRBJ2-5, with D tentatively TRBD2 (6 bases). Germline CDR1 reads SGHDT; CDR2 reads YYEEEE. The CDR3 is 13 amino acids. Trimming cost V 7 bases and J 5 bases, with 15 bases left between them.

This clonotype showed up just a few times. The chain combines TRBV28 with TRBJ1-6, with TRBD1 identical over 11 bases. CDR1 and CDR2 from the germline V gene are MDHEN and SYDVKM. Trimming took 7 bases from V and 9 from J; bases not matched to a gene: 8. This CDR3 has 15 amino acids. CDR3 loop: CASTDRGLFSSPLHF. As DNA, the CDR3 is TGTGCCAGCACGGACAGGGGGCTATTCAGTTCACCCCTCCACTTT.

This clonotype was counted between two and nine times. This sequence joins TRBV11-2 and TRBJ1-1; TRBD1 might be the D (6 bases). Germline lookup yields CDR1 SGHAT and CDR2 FQNNGV. V was pared by 5 bases and J by 5 bases, with 15 bases between. The CDR3 sequence is 14 residues long. This chain's CDR3 is CASSLGTRGTEAFF. The CDR3, as DNA: TGTGCCAGCAGCCTCGGAACCAGGGGTACTGAAGCTTTCTTT.

Only a few counts were recorded for this clonotype. The J gene is TRBJ2-3, the V gene TRBV11-2, with D unclear. The CDR3 consists of 13 residues. V was pared by 5 bases and J by 6 bases, with 12 bases between. From germline, CDR1 is SGHAT and CDR2 FQNNGV. CDR3 in amino acids: CASSPPYWDTQYF. The CDR3, as DNA: TGTGCCAGCAGCCCTCCTTACTGGGATACGCAGTATTTT.

This chain joins TRBV12-3 or TRBV12-4 and TRBJ2-2; D gene unclear. CDR3 length: 14 residues. V was clipped by 7 bases and J by 5 bases, with 14 bases between them. The CDR3 DNA reads as TGTGCCAGCACCCCTCGACCCCCTACCGGGGAGCTGTTTTTT. Translated: CASTPRPPTGELFF.

This clonotype was found a few times. The chain is built from TRBV7-2 and TRBJ2-2, with D possibly being TRBD2 (6 bases). The V gene lost 5 bases and the J gene lost 4 bases, with 14 bases spanning the gap. Germline V gene lookup returns CDR1 SGHTA and CDR2 FQGNSA. This CDR3 comprises 15 residues. CDR3 in amino acids: CASSLREEGTGELFF. The DNA for the CDR3 is TGTGCCAGCAGCCTGAGGGAGGAGGGCACCGGGGAGCTGTTTTTT.

This clonotype was seen only a few times. This sequence joins TRBV5-1 and TRBJ1-2, with D possibly TRBD1 on 5 matching bases. The CDR3 runs to 14 residues. Germline V lookup: CDR1 SGHRS, CDR2 YFSETQ. With 1 base removed from V and 2 bases from J, the gap between germline ends came to 9 bases. CDR3 nucleotides: TGCGCCAGCAGCTTGACGACAGAGAACTATGGCTACACCTTC. Translated: CASSLTTENYGYTF.

The chain uses TRBV14 and TRBJ2-5; 7 bases line up with TRBD2. This CDR3 has 13 residues. Trimming took 3 bases from V and 5 from J; bases not matched to a gene: 3. The germline V gene encodes CDR1 SGHDN and CDR2 FVKESK. The CDR3 sequence: CASSQGLTETQYF. The CDR3 bases are TGTGCCAGCAGCCAGGGACTAACGGAGACCCAGTACTTC.